This entry lists 24 T cell receptor beta chains sequenced from one sample in a study of blood T cell repertoires in COVID-19. Repertoires were generated with immunoSEQ multiplex PCR, while TCRdb's copy carries only in-frame clones and drops some. The sample has about 170,000 clones; 82% are singletons. Sequenced material: peripheral blood. All receptors derive from a woman aged 40-49 years with COVID-19, enrolled during active disease.

This clone was observed a few times. The V gene is TRBV9, the J gene TRBJ2-1; no firm D call. This CDR3 spans 13 amino acids. V lost 0 bases to trimming and J lost 7 bases, with 8 bases between them. CDR1 is SGDLS and CDR2 is YYNGEE in the germline V gene. The CDR3 region is CASSVGSENEQFF. The CDR3 DNA sequence: TGTGCCAGCAGCGTAGGTTCTGAGAATGAGCAGTTCTTC. The full variable domain, its missing parts supplied by reference TRBV9 and TRBJ2-1, is DSGVTQTPKHLITATGQRVTLRCSPRSGDLSVYWYQQSLDQGLQFLIQYYNGEERAKGNILERFSAQQFPDLHSELNLSSLELGDSALYFCASSVGSENEQFFGPGTRLTVL.

The chain combines TRBV5-5 with TRBJ2-5; D might be TRBD2 (6 bases). The germline V gene has CDR1 SGHKS and CDR2 YYEKEE (reference sequence). This CDR3 is built from 18 residues. V was pared by 3 bases and J by 5 bases, with 26 bases between. In DNA form, the CDR3 reads TGTGCCAGCAGCTCCTCCGGGAGTACGCTGGGAATTGGGGAGACCCAGTACTTC. This gives the protein CASSSSGSTLGIGETQYF.

The chain uses TRBV18 and TRBJ2-1; TRBD2 aligns across 9 bases. CDR3 length: 16 residues. Germline V gene data show CDR1 as KGHSH and CDR2 as LQKENI. With V trimmed by 6 bases and J by 9 bases, 15 bases remained unmatched. The CDR3 loop reads CASSPPIMGLAIEQFF. Written as DNA, the CDR3 is TGTGCCAGCTCGCCCCCCATAATGGGACTAGCAATTGAGCAGTTCTTC.

V usage is TRBV19 and J usage is TRBJ2-1, with D possibly matching TRBD2 (7 bases). Germline lookup yields CDR1 LNHDA and CDR2 SQIVND (reference sequence). CDR3 size: 12 residues. The germline V and J ends were trimmed by 8 bases and 9 bases, with 14 bases remaining between them. CDR3 protein: CASGLGGGEQFF. CDR3 sequence (DNA): TGTGCCAGTGGACTAGGGGGGGGTGAGCAGTTCTTC.

The chain couples TRBV30 to TRBJ1-6; possible D gene TRBD1, 5 bases. Trimming removed 4 bases from V and 10 bases from J, with 23 bases in between. Germline CDR1 and CDR2: GTSNPN and SVGIG (reference sequence). This CDR3 is built from 16 residues. CDR3 sequence (DNA): TGTGCCTGGAATAACAGGCGCTCGGCGTTTGGATCACCCCTCCACTTT. Translation gives CAWNNRRSAFGSPLHF.

The gene calls are TRBV6-5 and TRBJ2-4, with 11 bases that match TRBD1. V shed 10 bases, J shed 0 bases, and the junction held 5 bases outside the gene matches. There are 15 residues in the CDR3. Looked up from germline, CDR1 is MNHEY and CDR2 is SVGAGI. This chain's CDR3 is CATKDRGQAKNIQYF. In nucleotides, the CDR3 is TGTGCCACGAAGGACAGGGGGCAAGCCAAAAACATTCAGTACTTC.

Judged by abundance, this clone is medium-sized. CDR3 protein: CASRGAVNTEAFF. CDR3 nucleotide sequence: TGTGCCAGCAGGGGGGCCGTGAACACTGAAGCTTTCTTT. V is TRBV6-5 and J is TRBJ1-1; D perhaps matches TRBD1 (6 bases). Germline V gene data show CDR1 as MNHEY and CDR2 as SVGAGI. V lost 6 bases to trimming and J lost 0 bases, with 8 bases between them. The CDR3 totals 13 residues.

The chain is built from TRBV5-4 and TRBJ1-2, with 7 bases fitting TRBD1. This CDR3 contains 14 residues. Losses at the gene ends were 2 bases for V and 4 bases for J; bases not matched to a gene: 5. Germline CDR1 reads SGHNT; CDR2 reads YYREEE (reference sequence). The CDR3 region is CASSLTGTAYGYTF. CDR3 DNA sequence: TGTGCCAGCAGCTTAACCGGGACAGCCTATGGCTACACCTTC.

This clone was counted between two and nine times. The rearrangement links TRBV2 to TRBJ1-5; the D is unclear. The V gene's germline CDR1 is SNHLY and CDR2 FYNNEI. Deletions cut 6 bases from V and 4 bases from J, with 7 bases between. This CDR3 has 12 residues. The CDR3 nucleotides read TGTGCCAGCAGGGGAGGTAATCAGCCCCAGCATTTT. It specifies CASRGGNQPQHF.

CDR3 amino acids: CSARPGGGYTF. The CDR3, as DNA: TGCAGTGCTAGACCCGGAGGTGGCTACACCTTC. The genes are TRBV20-1 and TRBJ1-2, with D unresolved. The germline gives CDR1 DFQATT, CDR2 SNEGSKA (reference sequence). V was pared by 2 bases and J by 7 bases, with 8 bases between. The CDR3 runs to 11 residues.

The chain employs TRBV7-9 and TRBJ2-1, with 11 bases matching TRBD2. V trimming: 2 bases; J trimming: 8 bases; junction bases outside the gene matches: 5. Germline V gives CDR1 SEHNR, CDR2 FQNEAQ (reference sequence). There are 15 residues in the CDR3. This CDR3 reads CASSLLAGGEDEQFF. In nucleotides, the CDR3 is TGTGCCAGCAGCTTACTAGCGGGGGGCGAAGATGAGCAGTTCTTC.

The J gene is TRBJ2-7, the V gene TRBV9; tentative D call: TRBD2 (5 bases). The CDR3 runs 14 residues. Germline CDR1 and CDR2: SGDLS and YYNGEE. The V end lost 2 bases, the J end lost 2 bases, and 11 bases lay between the germline ends. The CDR3 loop reads CASSVLAETYEQYF. CDR3 sequence (DNA): TGTGCCAGCAGCGTGCTAGCAGAAACCTACGAGCAGTACTTC.

The chain carries TRBV10-3 and TRBJ1-2, with TRBD1 identical over 8 bases. The CDR3 runs 15 residues. V shed 3 bases and J 5 bases; nucleotides not matched to a gene: 8. From germline, CDR1 is ENHRY and CDR2 SYGVKD. The CDR3 DNA follows: TGTGCCATCAGTGATGGAACAGGGGGTAATTATGGCTACACCTTC. Translating it yields CAISDGTGGNYGYTF.

The gene calls are TRBV1 and TRBJ2-2; the listed D gene, TRBD2, was not tested against the DNA. TRBV1 is marked as a pseudogene. The CDR3 has 16 residues. The CDR3 sequence: CTSSHRTSGNTGELFF. In DNA, the CDR3 is TGCACCAGCAGTCATAGGACTAGCGGCAACACCGGGGAGCTGTTTTTT.

The gene calls are TRBV6-5 and TRBJ2-3; D perhaps matches TRBD1 (6 bases). With 5 bases removed from V and 13 bases from J, the gap between germline ends came to 16 bases. The germline gives CDR1 MNHEY, CDR2 SVGAGI. CDR3 size: 12 residues. The CDR3 is CASSPPGHAEYF. CDR3 nucleotide sequence: TGTGCCAGCAGTCCGCCGGGACACGCCGAGTATTTT.

This rearrangement joins TRBV19 to TRBJ1-1; no clear D gene. V lost 1 base and J 1 base, leaving 13 bases between the germline ends. The V gene's germline CDR1 is LNHDA and CDR2 SQIVND (reference sequence). The CDR3 sequence is 16 residues long. The CDR3 nucleotides are TGTGCCAGTAGTATAGGTCCGAGCGCCCCGAACACTGAAGCTTTCTTT. This codes for CASSIGPSAPNTEAFF.

This clone was counted once. The gene calls are TRBV4-1 and TRBJ1-5; 7 nucleotides agree with TRBD1. Germline CDR1 MGHRA, CDR2 YSYEKL. V shed 2 bases and J 5 bases; nucleotides not matched to a gene: 3. The CDR3 is 14 amino acids. CDR3 nucleotides: TGCGCCAGCAGCCAACGACAGGGCGATCAGCCCCAGCATTTT. It yields the protein CASSQRQGDQPQHF.

This chain uses TRBV6-5 with TRBJ2-1; 9 positions match TRBD2. Trimming cost V 5 bases and J 9 bases; bases outside gene matches: 11. The CDR3 is 15 residues long. The germline gives CDR1 MNHEY, CDR2 SVGAGI. CDR3 amino acids: CASSRLGLASGEQFF. The CDR3, as DNA: TGTGCCAGCAGTCGCCTCGGACTAGCGAGCGGTGAGCAGTTCTTC.

The rearrangement uses TRBV10-1 and TRBJ1-6, with 10 bases lining up with TRBD1. J gave up 8 bases and V 6 bases, and 19 bases lay outside the gene matches. The CDR3 is 19 residues long. The germline gives CDR1 WNHNN, CDR2 SYGVQD (reference sequence). The CDR3 DNA reads TGCGCCAGCAGGGAACCGGGACAGGGGAACCTTCCCGGGGATTCACCCCTCCACTTT. It is translated as CASREPGQGNLPGDSPLHF.

This clone was picked up a small number of times. The rearrangement uses TRBV10-3 and TRBJ2-1; TRBD1 agrees at 11 bases. There are 16 residues in the CDR3. Per germline, CDR1 ENHRY and CDR2 SYGVKD. The ends lost 2 bases at V and 9 bases at J; junction bases unmatched: 9. The chain's CDR3 is CAISEGTGGGNGEQFF. The DNA of the CDR3 is TGTGCCATCAGTGAGGGGACAGGGGGTGGTAATGGTGAGCAGTTCTTC.

The rearrangement joins TRBV21-1 to TRBJ1-1; the D call in the table, TRBD1, was not verified against the DNA. TRBV21-1 is an annotated pseudogene. The CDR3 consists of 15 residues. The CDR3 spells CASSFTQGAKTEAFF. The CDR3 region has the DNA TGTGCCAGCAGCTTTACACAGGGGGCGAAGACTGAAGCTTTCTTT.

This clone came up a few times. The rearrangement uses TRBV2 and TRBJ2-2; 13 positions agree with TRBD2. V shed 6 bases, J shed 0 bases, and the junction held 1 base outside the gene matches. This CDR3 spans 16 amino acids. Germline V gene lookup returns CDR1 SNHLY and CDR2 FYNNEI. The CDR3 spells CASRGLAGSNTGELFF. The CDR3 nucleotides read TGTGCCAGCAGGGGACTAGCGGGATCGAACACCGGGGAGCTGTTTTTT.

This sequence joins TRBV10-1 and TRBJ2-3; no definite D call. The V gene's germline CDR1 is WNHNN and CDR2 SYGVQD (reference sequence). Trimming left V 3 bases short and J 4 bases short, with 5 bases between. This CDR3 is built from 12 residues. CDR3 protein: CASSDSSDTQYF. For the CDR3, the DNA is TGCGCCAGCAGTGACTCCTCAGATACGCAGTATTTT.

This chain connects TRBV14 to TRBJ1-1; D is uncertain. The CDR3 spans 13 residues. Trimming took 2 bases from V and 4 from J, leaving 8 bases between them. CDR1 is SGHDN, CDR2 FVKESK, per germline. Here the CDR3 DNA reads TGTGCCAGCAGCCAATCTACGGTCACTGAAGCTTTCTTT. Encoded protein: CASSQSTVTEAFF.